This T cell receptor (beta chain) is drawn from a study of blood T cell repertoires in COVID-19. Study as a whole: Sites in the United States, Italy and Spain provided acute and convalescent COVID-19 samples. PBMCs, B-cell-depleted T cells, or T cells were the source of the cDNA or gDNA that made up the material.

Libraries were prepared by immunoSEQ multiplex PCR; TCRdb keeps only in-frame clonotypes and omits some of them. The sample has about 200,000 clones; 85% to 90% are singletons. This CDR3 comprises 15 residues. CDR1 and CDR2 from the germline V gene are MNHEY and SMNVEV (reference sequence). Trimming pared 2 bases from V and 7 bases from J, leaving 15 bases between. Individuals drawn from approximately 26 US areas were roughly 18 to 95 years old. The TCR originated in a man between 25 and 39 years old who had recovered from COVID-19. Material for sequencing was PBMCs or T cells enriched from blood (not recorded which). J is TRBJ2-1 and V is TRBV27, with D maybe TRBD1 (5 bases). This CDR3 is CASSLVQGRLNEQFF. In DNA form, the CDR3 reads TGTGCCAGCAGTTTAGTCCAGGGTAGGTTAAATGAGCAGTTCTTC.